This is a list of T cell receptor beta chains from one sample in a study of cytomegalovirus exposure and HLA in healthy donors. TCRdb keeps only in-frame clones here, not all; method: immunoSEQ multiplex PCR. This table holds roughly 74,000 clones. The sample taken for sequencing was PBMCs. The source of these receptors is a female donor in good health and CMV-seropositive. CDR3s include the opening cysteine and the closing phenylalanine or tryptophan. Fields, in order: CDR3 protein, CDR3 DNA, J gene, D gene, V gene. D genes are given only for firm matches.

cdr3_aa: CASSVEAGAYEQYF
cdr3_nt: TGTGCCAGCAGCGTAGAGGCGGGGGCTTACGAGCAGTACTTC
j_call: TRBJ2-7
d_call: -
v_call: TRBV9

cdr3_aa: CASSAQMLETQYF
cdr3_nt: TGTGCCAGCAGCGCACAAATGTTAGAGACCCAGTACTTC
j_call: TRBJ2-5
d_call: -
v_call: TRBV9

cdr3_aa: CASSPGGGNQPQHF
cdr3_nt: TGTGCCAGCAGCCCCGGCGGAGGGAATCAGCCCCAGCATTTT
j_call: TRBJ1-5
d_call: -
v_call: TRBV28

cdr3_aa: CASSFTGQGLYEQYF
cdr3_nt: TGTGCCAGCAGTTTTACAGGACAGGGCCTCTACGAGCAGTACTTC
j_call: TRBJ2-7
d_call: TRBD1
v_call: TRBV28

cdr3_aa: CASSYFGGTNTEAFF
cdr3_nt: TGTGCCAGCAGTTACTTCGGGGGGACGAACACTGAAGCTTTCTTT
j_call: TRBJ1-1
d_call: -
v_call: TRBV6-5

cdr3_aa: CASSLGLADQETQYF
cdr3_nt: TGTGCCAGCAGCCTCGGACTAGCGGATCAAGAGACCCAGTACTTC
j_call: TRBJ2-5
d_call: TRBD2
v_call: TRBV9

cdr3_aa: CASSPRAGSNQPQHF
cdr3_nt: TGTGCCAGCTCACCACGGGCAGGGTCCAATCAGCCCCAGCATTTT
j_call: TRBJ1-5
d_call: -
v_call: TRBV18

cdr3_aa: CASSLWTGEDADTQYF
cdr3_nt: TGTGCCAGCAGTTTATGGACAGGGGAGGACGCAGATACGCAGTATTTT
j_call: TRBJ2-3
d_call: TRBD1
v_call: TRBV28

cdr3_aa: CASSLVASGSNEQFF
cdr3_nt: TGTGCCAGCAGCTTAGTGGCTAGCGGGAGTAATGAGCAGTTCTTC
j_call: TRBJ2-1
d_call: TRBD2
v_call: TRBV7-9

cdr3_aa: CASSEDRDTEAFF
cdr3_nt: TGTGCCAGCAGTGAAGACAGGGACACTGAAGCTTTCTTT
j_call: TRBJ1-1
d_call: TRBD1
v_call: TRBV6-5

cdr3_aa: CASSYGRGTEAFF
cdr3_nt: TGTGCCAGCAGCTACGGAAGGGGGACTGAAGCTTTCTTT
j_call: TRBJ1-1
d_call: -
v_call: TRBV7-8

cdr3_aa: CASSLATGAYNEQFF
cdr3_nt: TGTGCCAGCAGCTTAGCTACGGGGGCCTACAATGAGCAGTTCTTC
j_call: TRBJ2-1
d_call: -
v_call: TRBV7-2

cdr3_aa: CAWRDGGSYNSPLHF
cdr3_nt: TGTGCCTGGAGGGACGGGGGCTCCTATAATTCACCCCTCCACTTT
j_call: TRBJ1-6
d_call: -
v_call: TRBV30

cdr3_aa: CASAGQGGTEAFF
cdr3_nt: TGTGCCAGTGCTGGACAGGGGGGCACTGAAGCTTTCTTT
j_call: TRBJ1-1
d_call: TRBD1
v_call: TRBV6-6

cdr3_aa: CASRAPQGKYGYTF
cdr3_nt: TGTGCCAGCAGGGCACCTCAGGGAAAATATGGCTACACCTTC
j_call: TRBJ1-2
d_call: -
v_call: TRBV9

cdr3_aa: CASRGVAGGPHTYNEQFF
cdr3_nt: TGTGCCAGCAGGGGAGTGGCGGGAGGGCCCCACACATACAATGAGCAGTTCTTC
j_call: TRBJ2-1
d_call: TRBD2
v_call: TRBV25-1

cdr3_aa: CASRQTGLANEKLFF
cdr3_nt: TGTGCCAGCAGACAAACAGGGCTTGCTAATGAAAAACTGTTTTTT
j_call: TRBJ1-4
d_call: -
v_call: TRBV5-6

cdr3_aa: CASSQDGQGLNEKLFF
cdr3_nt: TGCGCCAGCAGCCAGGACGGACAGGGCCTTAATGAAAAACTGTTTTTT
j_call: TRBJ1-4
d_call: TRBD1
v_call: TRBV4-3

cdr3_aa: CSVRPSGGQTGELFF
cdr3_nt: TGCAGCGTTCGTCCTAGCGGGGGACAAACCGGGGAGCTGTTTTTT
j_call: TRBJ2-2
d_call: TRBD2
v_call: TRBV29-1

cdr3_aa: CASQGGQEQYF
cdr3_nt: TGTGCCAGCCAAGGGGGCCAGGAGCAGTACTTC
j_call: TRBJ2-7
d_call: TRBD1
v_call: TRBV5-4

cdr3_aa: CSVETGSHGYTF
cdr3_nt: TGCAGCGTAGAGACAGGGTCTCATGGCTACACCTTC
j_call: TRBJ1-2
d_call: TRBD1
v_call: TRBV29-1

cdr3_aa: CASSPGRGTEAFF
cdr3_nt: TGTGCCAGTAGCCCAGGCAGGGGCACTGAAGCTTTCTTT
j_call: TRBJ1-1
d_call: -
v_call: TRBV19

cdr3_aa: CAISEATGKRRETQYF
cdr3_nt: TGTGCCATCAGTGAAGCCACAGGGAAACGACGAGAGACCCAGTACTTC
j_call: TRBJ2-5
d_call: -
v_call: TRBV10-3

cdr3_aa: CASSPAEGLQETQYF
cdr3_nt: TGTGCCAGCTCACCAGCGGAGGGACTCCAAGAGACCCAGTACTTC
j_call: TRBJ2-5
d_call: -
v_call: TRBV18

cdr3_aa: CASSLSLPGGSSEQYF
cdr3_nt: TGTGCCAGCAGTTTAAGCCTCCCGGGGGGAAGTTCCGAGCAGTACTTC
j_call: TRBJ2-7
d_call: TRBD2
v_call: TRBV27

cdr3_aa: CSVGTAGYTF
cdr3_nt: TGCAGCGTTGGGACAGCTGGCTACACCTTC
j_call: TRBJ1-2
d_call: -
v_call: TRBV29-1

cdr3_aa: CASSPSVDSNQPQHF
cdr3_nt: TGTGCCAGCAGCCCCTCCGTAGATAGCAATCAGCCCCAGCATTTT
j_call: TRBJ1-5
d_call: -
v_call: TRBV5-5

cdr3_aa: CASSLATVYEQYF
cdr3_nt: TGCGCCAGCAGCTTGGCTACAGTCTACGAGCAGTACTTC
j_call: TRBJ2-7
d_call: -
v_call: TRBV5-1

cdr3_aa: CASSWGQVNYGYTF
cdr3_nt: TGTGCCAGCAGTTGGGGACAGGTCAACTATGGCTACACCTTC
j_call: TRBJ1-2
d_call: TRBD1
v_call: TRBV7-9

cdr3_aa: CAWSLWGSGGNTEAFF
cdr3_nt: TGTGCCTGGAGTCTTTGGGGGTCAGGGGGTAACACTGAAGCTTTCTTT
j_call: TRBJ1-1
d_call: TRBD1
v_call: TRBV30

cdr3_aa: CARLWLEGGPYEQYF
cdr3_nt: TGTGCCAGGCTTTGGTTGGAGGGGGGGCCTTACGAGCAGTACTTC
j_call: TRBJ2-7
d_call: -
v_call: TRBV28

cdr3_aa: CASSIGPGAEAFF
cdr3_nt: TGTGCCAGTAGTATTGGTCCTGGAGCTGAAGCTTTCTTT
j_call: TRBJ1-1
d_call: -
v_call: TRBV19

cdr3_aa: CASSPGLAWTQYF
cdr3_nt: TGTGCCAGCAGTCCCGGACTAGCTTGGACCCAGTACTTC
j_call: TRBJ2-5
d_call: TRBD2
v_call: TRBV6-5

cdr3_aa: CASSSGLAVYNEQFF
cdr3_nt: TGTGCCAGCAGCTCGGGACTAGCGGTTTACAATGAGCAGTTCTTC
j_call: TRBJ2-1
d_call: TRBD2
v_call: TRBV7-9

cdr3_aa: CASSFPGLAGGPSGELFF
cdr3_nt: TGTGCCAGCAGTTTCCCCGGACTAGCGGGAGGGCCGAGCGGGGAGCTGTTTTTT
j_call: TRBJ2-2
d_call: TRBD2
v_call: TRBV27

cdr3_aa: CASSERSGGKADTQYF
cdr3_nt: TGCGCCAGCAGTGAGCGTAGCGGGGGGAAAGCAGATACGCAGTATTTT
j_call: TRBJ2-3
d_call: TRBD2
v_call: TRBV10-2

cdr3_aa: CASSAGHLYEQYF
cdr3_nt: TGTGCCAGCAGTGCAGGACACCTCTACGAGCAGTACTTC
j_call: TRBJ2-7
d_call: -
v_call: TRBV6-1

cdr3_aa: CASSAGTGGVGDTQYF
cdr3_nt: TGTGCCAGCAGTGCGGGGACAGGGGGCGTAGGGGATACGCAGTATTTT
j_call: TRBJ2-3
d_call: TRBD1
v_call: TRBV6-4

cdr3_aa: CASSPSGTVGEKLFF
cdr3_nt: TGTGCCAGTAGTCCCTCCGGGACAGTTGGCGAAAAACTGTTTTTT
j_call: TRBJ1-4
d_call: TRBD1
v_call: TRBV19

cdr3_aa: CASSPGPGGGNYGYTF
cdr3_nt: TGTGCCAGCTCACCAGGGCCAGGCGGAGGCAACTATGGCTACACCTTC
j_call: TRBJ1-2
d_call: -
v_call: TRBV18

cdr3_aa: CASSVGTGGDYGYTF
cdr3_nt: TGTGCCAGTAGTGTCGGGACAGGGGGCGACTATGGCTACACCTTC
j_call: TRBJ1-2
d_call: TRBD1
v_call: TRBV19

cdr3_aa: CASSITGLPAYEQYF
cdr3_nt: TGTGCCAGTAGTATAACGGGACTCCCGGCCTACGAGCAGTACTTC
j_call: TRBJ2-7
d_call: -
v_call: TRBV19

cdr3_aa: CASSLRGRNTEAFF
cdr3_nt: TGTGCCAGCAGCTTGCGGGGAAGGAACACTGAAGCTTTCTTT
j_call: TRBJ1-1
d_call: -
v_call: TRBV5-6

cdr3_aa: CASSLGPSTGNTIYF
cdr3_nt: TGTGCTAGCAGCTTGGGGCCCTCCACTGGAAACACCATATATTTT
j_call: TRBJ1-3
d_call: -
v_call: TRBV7-7

cdr3_aa: CSVGTGGSGTEAFF
cdr3_nt: TGCAGCGTGGGGACAGGGGGCAGCGGCACTGAAGCTTTCTTT
j_call: TRBJ1-1
d_call: TRBD1
v_call: TRBV29-1

cdr3_aa: CATSEGRNEQFF
cdr3_nt: TGTGCCACCTCTGAAGGGAGGAATGAGCAGTTCTTC
j_call: TRBJ2-1
d_call: -
v_call: TRBV27

cdr3_aa: CASSPPQGQSPLHF
cdr3_nt: TGTGCCAGCTCCCCACCGCAGGGGCAATCACCCCTCCACTTT
j_call: TRBJ1-6
d_call: -
v_call: TRBV18